Below, one T cell receptor (beta chain) is given with its context. Produced via immunoSEQ multiplex PCR; TCRdb's table is partial and in-frame only. The repertoire holds roughly 360,000 clones, over 75% seen once, with 1% to 1.5% in the top ten. The CDR3 has 13 residues. The V end lost 6 bases, the J end lost 7 bases, and 15 bases lay between the germline ends. Per germline, CDR1 MNHEY and CDR2 SMNVEV (reference sequence). The sample belongs to a study of blood T cell repertoires in COVID-19. This sequence joins TRBV27 and TRBJ1-2; D gene ambiguous. The sample taken for sequencing was PBMCs or T cells enriched from blood (not recorded which). The receptor comes from a man aged 30-40 years who had recovered from COVID-19. CDR3: CASSPSRGSGYTF. CDR3 in DNA: TGTGCCAGCAGCCCTTCCCGGGGAAGTGGCTACACCTTC.